The T cell receptor (beta chain) under discussion was sequenced for a study of cytomegalovirus exposure and HLA in healthy donors. Study findings and constraints: A highly shared variant cluster was judged a likely technical artifact. HLA-A and HLA-B allele assignments for most subjects were reportedly predicted accurately using TCR beta sequences. Later analysis showed TCR association rates varying by HLA locus, highest for DRB1 and lowest for HLA-C. Sequencing depth roughly uniform across donors was assumed in presence/absence analyses.

Researchers ran the PCR with 60 Vbeta and 13 Jbeta primers. The table came from immunoSEQ multiplex PCR; TCRdb's copy has only in-frame clones and leaves some out. This sample yields approximately 70,000 clones, of which around 70% are seen a single time; 14% belongs to the top ten. This CDR3 has 16 amino acids. Germline values: CDR1 SGHRS, CDR2 YFSETQ. Trimming cost V 6 bases and J 7 bases; bases outside gene matches: 13. As concerns this clone: As yet, its antigen is unknown.

The source of this sequence is a male donor in good health and CMV-seropositive. The material sequenced was PBMCs. The chain employs TRBV5-1 and TRBJ2-1, with 10 bases that match TRBD2. The CDR3 spells CASTDLAGDNLNEQFF. The CDR3 DNA sequence: TGCGCCAGCACCGATCTAGCGGGAGATAACTTGAATGAGCAGTTCTTC.